The sequence of this T cell receptor (beta chain) was determined in a study of monozygotic twins with inflammatory bowel disease. Points on this clonotype: Its specificity is not known.

Regarding the study as a whole: The analysis did not separate different T cell subtypes.

Germline values: CDR1 SGHRS, CDR2 YFSETQ. This CDR3 is built from 13 residues. TCRdb reprocessed the 5' RACE reads; each CDR3 protein has one entry and no DNA is given. This listing includes more than 350,000 distinct CDR3 sequences. The rearrangement uses TRBV5-1 and TRBJ1-1. The sequenced sample was blood. The source of this sequence is a human donor with ulcerative colitis or Crohn's disease, or a healthy co-twin of an affected twin (not recorded which). CDR3 amino acids: CASSLAGPSEAFF.